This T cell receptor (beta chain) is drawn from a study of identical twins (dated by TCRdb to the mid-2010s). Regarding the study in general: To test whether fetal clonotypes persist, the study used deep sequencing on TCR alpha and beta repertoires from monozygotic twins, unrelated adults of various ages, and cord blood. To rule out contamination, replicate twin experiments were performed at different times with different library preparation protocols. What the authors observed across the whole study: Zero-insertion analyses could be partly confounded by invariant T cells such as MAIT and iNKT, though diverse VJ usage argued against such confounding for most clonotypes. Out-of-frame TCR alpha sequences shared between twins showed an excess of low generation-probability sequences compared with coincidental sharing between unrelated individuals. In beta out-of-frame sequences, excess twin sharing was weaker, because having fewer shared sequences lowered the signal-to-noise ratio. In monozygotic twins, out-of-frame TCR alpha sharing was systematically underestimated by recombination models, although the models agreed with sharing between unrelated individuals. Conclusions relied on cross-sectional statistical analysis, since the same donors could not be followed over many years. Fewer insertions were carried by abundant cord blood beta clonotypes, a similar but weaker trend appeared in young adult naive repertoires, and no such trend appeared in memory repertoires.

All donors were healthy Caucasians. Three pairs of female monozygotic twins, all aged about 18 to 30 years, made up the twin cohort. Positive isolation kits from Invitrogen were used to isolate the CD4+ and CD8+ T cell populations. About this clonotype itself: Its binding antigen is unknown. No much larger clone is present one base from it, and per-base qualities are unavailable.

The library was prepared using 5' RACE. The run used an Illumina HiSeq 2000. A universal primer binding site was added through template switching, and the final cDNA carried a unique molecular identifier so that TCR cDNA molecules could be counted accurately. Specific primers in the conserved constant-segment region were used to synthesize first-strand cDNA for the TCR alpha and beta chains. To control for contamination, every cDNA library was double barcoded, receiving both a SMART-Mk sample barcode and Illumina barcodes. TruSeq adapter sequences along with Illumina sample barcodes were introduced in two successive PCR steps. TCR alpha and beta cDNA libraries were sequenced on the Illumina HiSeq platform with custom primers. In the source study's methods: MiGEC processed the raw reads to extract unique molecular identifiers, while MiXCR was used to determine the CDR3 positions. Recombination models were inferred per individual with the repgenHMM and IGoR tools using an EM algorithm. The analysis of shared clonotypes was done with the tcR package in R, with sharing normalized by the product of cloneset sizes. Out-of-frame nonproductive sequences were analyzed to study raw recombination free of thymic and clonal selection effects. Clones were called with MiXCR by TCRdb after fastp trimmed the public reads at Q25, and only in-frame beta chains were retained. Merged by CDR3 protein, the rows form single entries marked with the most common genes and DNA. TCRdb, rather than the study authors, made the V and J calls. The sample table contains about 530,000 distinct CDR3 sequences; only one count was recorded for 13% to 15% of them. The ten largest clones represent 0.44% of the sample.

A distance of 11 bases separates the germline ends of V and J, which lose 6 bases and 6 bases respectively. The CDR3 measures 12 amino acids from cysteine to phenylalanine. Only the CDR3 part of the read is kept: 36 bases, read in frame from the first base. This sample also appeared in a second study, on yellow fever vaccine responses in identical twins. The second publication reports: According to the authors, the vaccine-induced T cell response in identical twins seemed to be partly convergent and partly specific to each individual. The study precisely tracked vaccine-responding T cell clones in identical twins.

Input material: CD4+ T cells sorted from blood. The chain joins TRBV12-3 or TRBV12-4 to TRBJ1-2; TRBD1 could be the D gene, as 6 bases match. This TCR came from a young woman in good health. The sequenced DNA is TGTGCCAGCAGCACAGGGCGGGATGGCTACACCTTC. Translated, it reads CASSTGRDGYTF.